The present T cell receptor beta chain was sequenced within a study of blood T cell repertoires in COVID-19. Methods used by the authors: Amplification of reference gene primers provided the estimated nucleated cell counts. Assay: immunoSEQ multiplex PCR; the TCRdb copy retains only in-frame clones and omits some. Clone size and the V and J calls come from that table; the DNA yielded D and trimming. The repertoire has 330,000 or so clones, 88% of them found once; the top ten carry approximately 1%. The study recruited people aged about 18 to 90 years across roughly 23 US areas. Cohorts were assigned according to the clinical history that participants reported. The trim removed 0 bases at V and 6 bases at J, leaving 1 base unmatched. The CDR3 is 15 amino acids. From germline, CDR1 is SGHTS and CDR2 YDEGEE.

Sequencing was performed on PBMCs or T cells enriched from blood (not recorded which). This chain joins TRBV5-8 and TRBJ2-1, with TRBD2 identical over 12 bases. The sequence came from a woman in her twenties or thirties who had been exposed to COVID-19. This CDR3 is CASSLELAGGNEQFF. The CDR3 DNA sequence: TGTGCCAGCAGCTTGGAACTAGCGGGAGGCAATGAGCAGTTCTTC.